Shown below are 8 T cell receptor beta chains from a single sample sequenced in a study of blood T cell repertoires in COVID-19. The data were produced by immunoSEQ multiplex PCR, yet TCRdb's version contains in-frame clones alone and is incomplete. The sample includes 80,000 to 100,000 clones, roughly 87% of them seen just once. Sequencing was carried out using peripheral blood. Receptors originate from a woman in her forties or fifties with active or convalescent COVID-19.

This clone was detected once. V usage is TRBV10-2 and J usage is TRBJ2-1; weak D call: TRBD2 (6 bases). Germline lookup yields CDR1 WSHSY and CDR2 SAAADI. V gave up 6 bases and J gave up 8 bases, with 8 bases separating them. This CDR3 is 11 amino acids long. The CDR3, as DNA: TGCGCCAGCAGCGGGAGCGATGAGCAGTTCTTC. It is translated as CASSGSDEQFF.

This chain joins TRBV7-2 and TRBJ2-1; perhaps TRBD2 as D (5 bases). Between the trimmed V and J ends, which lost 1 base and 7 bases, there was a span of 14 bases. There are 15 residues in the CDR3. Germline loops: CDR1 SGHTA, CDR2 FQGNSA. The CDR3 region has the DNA TGTGCCAGCAGCTTAGGCGGGTCGGCGACGAATGAGCAGTTCTTC. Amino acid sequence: CASSLGGSATNEQFF.

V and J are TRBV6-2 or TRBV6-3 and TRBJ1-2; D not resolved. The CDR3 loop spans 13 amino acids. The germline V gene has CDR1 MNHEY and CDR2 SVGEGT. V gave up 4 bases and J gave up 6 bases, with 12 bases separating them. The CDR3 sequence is CASSFRGGNGYTF. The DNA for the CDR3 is TGTGCCAGCAGTTTCCGGGGTGGGAATGGCTACACCTTC.

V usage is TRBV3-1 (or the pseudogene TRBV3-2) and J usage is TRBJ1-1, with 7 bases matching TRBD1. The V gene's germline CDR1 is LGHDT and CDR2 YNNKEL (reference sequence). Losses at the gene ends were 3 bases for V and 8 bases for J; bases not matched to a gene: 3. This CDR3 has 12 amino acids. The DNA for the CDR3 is TGTGCCAGCAGCCAGGGCAGGGGGGAAGCTTTCTTT. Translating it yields CASSQGRGEAFF.

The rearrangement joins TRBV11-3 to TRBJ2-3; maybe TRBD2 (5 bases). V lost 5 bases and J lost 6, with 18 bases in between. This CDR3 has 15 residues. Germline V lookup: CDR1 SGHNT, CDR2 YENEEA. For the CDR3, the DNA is TGTGCCAGCAGCCCGGACTCCCTAAGGGCGGATACGCAGTATTTT. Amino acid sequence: CASSPDSLRADTQYF.

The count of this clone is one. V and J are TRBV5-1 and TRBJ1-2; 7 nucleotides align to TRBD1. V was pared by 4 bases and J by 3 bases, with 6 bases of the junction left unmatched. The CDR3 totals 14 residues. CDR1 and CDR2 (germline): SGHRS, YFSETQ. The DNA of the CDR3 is TGCGCCAGCAGCGCTTCCGGGACAGACTATGGCTACACCTTC. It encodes CASSASGTDYGYTF.

The CDR3 DNA reads TGTGCCAGCAGCTTGACAGGGTACGAGCAGTACTTC. It yields the protein CASSLTGYEQYF. The chain employs TRBV5-5 and TRBJ2-7, with D maybe TRBD1 (6 bases). V was cut by 1 base and J by 4 bases, with 6 bases left in between. Per germline, CDR1 SGHKS and CDR2 YYEKEE (reference sequence). This CDR3 comprises 12 residues. Complete variable domain (other parts from reference TRBV5-5 and TRBJ2-7): DAGVTQSPTHLIKTRGQQVTLRCSPISGHKSVSWYQQVLGQGPQFIFQYYEKEERGRGNFPDRFSARQFPNYSSELNVNALLLGDSALYLCASSLTGYEQYFGPGTRLTVT.

CDR3: CASSWRTGFNEQFF. The CDR3 coding sequence is TGTGCCAGCAGCTGGCGGACAGGGTTCAATGAGCAGTTCTTC. This chain uses TRBV5-8 with TRBJ2-1; 8 bases are a match to TRBD1. The CDR3 runs to 14 residues. Germline trimming cut 3 bases from V and 6 bases from J; bases unmatched to any gene: 5. Germline lookup yields CDR1 SGHTS and CDR2 YDEGEE.